The clone carrying this T cell receptor beta chain came up a few times. The antigen is unknown. These data belong to a study of blood T cells in healthy people across ages. Using a J-beta primer mix together with a sample-barcoded 5' primer, a second PCR was run for about 6 to 12 cycles. MiXCR, applied by TCRdb to the 5' RACE reads, yields one record per CDR3 protein. The sample comprises 1 million or so distinct CDR3 sequences, more than 40% of which are singletons, and about 19% rests with the top ten. Study conclusions and caveats: TCR beta diversity per million T cells fell roughly linearly with age.

The clonotype comes from a woman aged 60-75 years in good health. Sequencing was performed on blood.

The chain's CDR3 is CSATELAETDTQYF. CDR3 nucleotides: TGCAGTGCTACGGAGCTAGCGGAAACAGATACGCAGTATTTT. This chain uses TRBV20-1 with TRBJ2-3; TRBD2 agrees at 7 bases. The germline V gene encodes CDR1 DFQATT and CDR2 SNEGSKA (reference sequence). This CDR3 spans 14 amino acids. V shed 4 bases, J shed 3 bases, and the junction held 7 bases outside the gene matches.